The 2 T cell receptor beta chains presented below share a single source sample, sequenced in a study of blood T cell repertoires in COVID-19. TCRdb's copy holds only in-frame clones and misses some; the assay was immunoSEQ multiplex PCR. The top ten hold about 1.8% of the sample, which has 200,000 to 250,000 clones, less than 90% seen once. Sequencing input: peripheral blood. The source is a man in his sixties or seventies with acute or convalescent COVID-19.

This chain connects TRBV7-6 to TRBJ2-2, with TRBD2 matching over 13 bases. Looked up from germline, CDR1 is SGHVS and CDR2 is FNYEAQ. Trimming cost V 1 base and J 7 bases; bases outside gene matches: 6. This CDR3 has 17 residues. The CDR3 DNA sequence: TGTGCCAGCAGCTTAGTGGAAACTAGCGGGAGGGTCGGGGAGCTGTTTTTT. Protein product: CASSLVETSGRVGELFF.

The chain couples TRBV19 to TRBJ2-1; D possibly corresponds to TRBD1 (5 bases). This CDR3 is built from 14 residues. Germline CDR1 reads LNHDA; CDR2 reads SQIVND (reference sequence). The V end was cut by 5 bases, the J end by 0 bases, with 8 bases between. The chain's CDR3 is CASSYRGSYNEQFF. The DNA of the CDR3 is TGTGCCAGTAGTTATAGGGGCTCCTACAATGAGCAGTTCTTC.